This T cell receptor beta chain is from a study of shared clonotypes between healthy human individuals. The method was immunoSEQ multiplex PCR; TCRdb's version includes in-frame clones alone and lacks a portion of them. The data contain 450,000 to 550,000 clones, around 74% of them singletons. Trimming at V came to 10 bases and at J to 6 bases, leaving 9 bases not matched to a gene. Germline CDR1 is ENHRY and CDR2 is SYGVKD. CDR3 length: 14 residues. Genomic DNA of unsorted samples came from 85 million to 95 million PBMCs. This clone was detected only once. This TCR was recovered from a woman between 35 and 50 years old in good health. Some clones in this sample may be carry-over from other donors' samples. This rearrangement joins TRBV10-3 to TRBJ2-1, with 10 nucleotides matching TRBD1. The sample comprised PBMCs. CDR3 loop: CATSGTGVINEQFF. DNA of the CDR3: TGTGCCACCTCCGGGACAGGGGTCATCAATGAGCAGTTCTTC.